The next 9 T cell receptor beta chains were all read from a single sample in a study of CD8 T cells in Susac syndrome. Random hexamers were used to reverse transcribe roughly 0.45 to 1 ug of RNA. TCRdb redid the calling of the immunoSEQ multiplex PCR reads with MiXCR, one entry per CDR3 protein. Here the sample spans about 120,000 distinct CDR3 sequences, less than 95% being singletons. Sequencing used CD4+ T cells from PBMCs. These receptors came from a human donor in good health.

The chain uses TRBV29-1 and TRBJ2-3; D call uncertain. The CDR3 has 14 residues. Germline assignment: CDR1 SQVTM and CDR2 ANQGSEA. V lost 1 base and J 4 bases, leaving 12 bases between the germline ends. Written as DNA, the CDR3 is TGCAGCGTTGAAGCAGCGCCAGTCCCAGATACGCAGTATTTT. Encoded protein: CSVEAAPVPDTQYF.

This clonotype has just a few counts. This chain connects TRBV3-1 to TRBJ2-7; TRBD2 is a possible D gene (6 bases). Germline CDR1 and CDR2: LGHDT and YNNKEL (reference sequence). The CDR3 has 15 residues. V was pared by 5 bases and J by 9 bases, with 23 bases between. This CDR3 is CASSNRPSDQAMQYF. In nucleotides, the CDR3 is TGTGCCAGCAGCAACAGACCTAGCGACCAAGCAATGCAGTACTTC.

The chain recombines TRBV6-1 with TRBJ1-1; D is undetermined. Per germline, CDR1 MNHNS and CDR2 SASEGT. The CDR3 extends over 13 amino acids. V lost 6 bases and J 1 base, leaving 9 bases between the germline ends. The CDR3 DNA reads TGTGCCAGCAGGTCCGGGCCGAACACTGAAGCTTTCTTT. Its protein product is CASRSGPNTEAFF.

V and J are TRBV29-1 and TRBJ2-2, with no clear D. The CDR3 runs 11 residues. Deletions cut 5 bases from V and 3 bases from J, with 4 bases between. The germline V gene has CDR1 SQVTM and CDR2 ANQGSEA. Here the CDR3 DNA reads TGCAGCGTTCGGGACACCGGGGAGCTGTTTTTT. Its translation is CSVRDTGELFF.

This rearrangement joins TRBV20-1 to TRBJ2-3; 7 nucleotides agree with TRBD2. The germline V gene has CDR1 DFQATT and CDR2 SNEGSKA (reference sequence). The CDR3 contains 15 residues. V shed 3 bases, J shed 2 bases, and the junction held 8 bases outside the gene matches. This CDR3 is CSASGLADYTDTQYF. The DNA of the CDR3 is TGCAGTGCTAGCGGGCTAGCGGACTACACAGATACGCAGTATTTT.

This chain connects TRBV29-1 to TRBJ1-2, with 12 bases aligning to TRBD1. This CDR3 comprises 12 residues. With 6 bases clipped from V and 4 bases from J, the junction kept 0 bases outside the gene matches. The germline V gene encodes CDR1 SQVTM and CDR2 ANQGSEA. The CDR3, as DNA: TGCAGCGTGGGACAGGGGGCCTATGGCTACACCTTC. Protein: CSVGQGAYGYTF.

This sequence joins TRBV28 and TRBJ1-6; D is perhaps TRBD1 (6 bases). The CDR3 runs 13 residues. The germline gives CDR1 MDHEN, CDR2 SYDVKM. V shed 6 bases and J shed 10 bases, with 13 bases lying between them. CDR3 amino acids: CASRRDIGSPLHF. For the CDR3, the DNA is TGTGCCAGCAGAAGGGACATTGGATCACCCCTCCACTTT. Full variable domain (missing parts from reference TRBV28 and TRBJ1-6): DVKVTQSSRYLVKRTGEKVFLECVQDMDHENMFWYRQDPGLGLRLIYFSYDVKMKEKGDIPEGYSVSREKKERFSLILESASTNQTSMYLCASRRDIGSPLHFGNGTRLTVT.

V is TRBV29-1 and J is TRBJ2-2, with D perhaps TRBD2 (6 bases). V was pared by 3 bases and J by 2 bases, with 10 bases between. The CDR3 is 14 amino acids. Germline lookup yields CDR1 SQVTM and CDR2 ANQGSEA. CDR3 loop: CSVDGGINTGELFF. CDR3 DNA: TGCAGCGTTGATGGCGGGATTAACACCGGGGAGCTGTTTTTT.

This sequence joins TRBV7-2 and TRBJ2-1; 7 nucleotides match TRBD2. The CDR3 extends over 17 amino acids. V was pared by 5 bases and J by 7 bases, with 17 bases of the junction left unmatched. Germline V gene data show CDR1 as SGHTA and CDR2 as FQGNSA. The CDR3 loop is CASSLTLGGGAGNEQFF. The CDR3 DNA reads TGTGCCAGCAGCCTAACCCTCGGGGGAGGGGCAGGGAATGAGCAGTTCTTC.